This TCR beta chain was identified during a study of T cells and copy number aberrations in small-cell lung cancer (dated by TCRdb to the early 2020s). Background for the entire study: To relate T cell metrics to mutations and copy number aberrations, the same tumor regions underwent both TCR repertoire sequencing and whole-exome sequencing. Tumor TCR data existed for 16 to 20 patients, while 12 to 15 patients had TCR data covering both tumor and normal tissue. What the authors observed across the whole study: All specimens consisted of formalin-fixed paraffin-embedded tissue, which is known to introduce sequencing artifacts. The study was limited by a small sample size because surgical resection is uncommon in small-cell lung cancer, and validation of the findings is required. Tumors had lower T-cell density, richness and clonality than adjacent lung tissue, though the difference in density was not significant.

Using multiplexed V- and J-gene primers, the immunoSEQ hsTCRB Kit amplified TCR-beta CDR3 regions from genomic DNA. Unique DNA barcodes were added in a second PCR, and the samples were pooled together with one negative control and one positive control. The pooled TCR-beta libraries were sequenced using a 150-cycle paired-end protocol on an Illumina MiSeq. On the authors' methods: Adaptive Biotechnologies processed the raw sequencing data into a report containing normalized, annotated TCR-beta repertoires. T-cell density was calculated by normalizing TCR-beta templates to usable DNA, with usable DNA estimated through amplification of housekeeping genes. Richness was the count of unique rearrangements, and clonality was defined as 1 minus Pielou's evenness. The table was pulled from immuneACCESS by TCRdb, which kept in-frame rearrangements only. Such tables lose some clones; where checked, under half of the loss comes from unresolved V genes, and the rest has no known cause. That table supplies the V and J calls and clone size; D and trimming were determined from the DNA. This sample is represented by 7,000 or so clones; around 69% of them were singletons. Roughly 9.9% of the sample is in the top ten clones.

Regarding this clone: The antigen this receptor binds is unknown. No base qualities exist here, and no much larger clone lies one base off it.

Patients with limited-stage small-cell lung cancer who underwent surgical resection in Hangzhou, China, between about 2008 and 2020 were included as donors. All donors had upfront surgery without preoperative chemotherapy or radiotherapy, and none received immunotherapy before or after surgery. In the sequenced cohort of 15 to 20 patients, every patient was either a smoker or a heavy second-hand smoker. Adjacent normal lung tissue was taken at least 2 cm away from the tumor margin, and two pathologists confirmed morphologically that the tissue was free of malignant cells. The study used multi-region TCR-beta sequencing of resected limited-stage small-cell lung cancers together with tumor-adjacent lung tissue to characterize T cell repertoire heterogeneity. The AllPrep DNA/RNA FFPE Kit (Qiagen) was used to extract genomic DNA from the FFPE tissue. Source material: normal tissue next to the tumor. The source is a woman aged 70-85 years with small cell lung cancer. Some clones in this sample may be carry-over from other donors' samples.

In nucleotides, the sequence is TGTGCCAGTAGCCATGGCGCGGGCACAGATACGCAGTATTTT. It is translated as CASSHGAGTDTQYF. The V and J genes are TRBV19 and TRBJ2-3, with the D gene too uncertain to name. Trimming at the junction amounts to 6 bases on V and 1 base on J, and the germline ends lie 11 bases apart. The CDR3 spans 14 residues, from the cysteine through the phenylalanine. The only DNA kept is the CDR3, 42 bases in frame from the first base. The CDR1 and CDR2 encoded by the germline V gene (reference sequence) are LNHDA and SQIVND.